These 11 T cell receptor beta chains were sequenced from one sample in a study of T-cell memory formation after mild COVID-19. Each CDR3 protein is one row after TCRdb ran MiXCR on the 5' RACE reads. The sample consists of about 340,000 distinct CDR3 sequences, 10% to 15% of them appearing once. The sample consisted of PBMCs or a T cell subset sorted from them (not recorded which). These receptors came from a man aged 18 to 30 who had mild COVID-19 (a few samples of this study predate the infection). Cell type and time point are not known.

This clonotype was observed at least ten times. V and J are TRBV7-3 and TRBJ2-1; TRBD1 is a possible D gene (6 bases). The germline V and J ends were trimmed by 5 bases and 7 bases, with 12 bases remaining between them. In germline, CDR1 is SGHTA, CDR2 FQGTGA. The CDR3 covers 13 residues. CDR3 nucleotide sequence: TGTGCCAGCAGCCAACAGGGCGGTAATGAGCAGTTCTTC. Protein product: CASSQQGGNEQFF. Supplemented by reference TRBV7-3 and TRBJ2-1, the full variable domain reads GAGVSQTPSNKVTEKGKYVELRCDPISGHTALYWYRQSLGQGPEFLIYFQGTGAADDSGLPNDRFFAVRPEGSVSTLKIQRTERGDSAVYLCASSQQGGNEQFFGPGTRLTVL.

The chain employs TRBV15 and TRBJ2-5, with 10 bases fitting TRBD1. CDR1 and CDR2 from the germline V gene are LNHNV and YYDKDF (reference sequence). This CDR3 region has 16 residues. V lost 5 bases, J lost 4 bases, and 10 bases stayed unmatched. The CDR3 sequence is CATSDRDRGVGETQYF. The CDR3, as DNA: TGTGCCACCAGCGACCGGGACAGGGGCGTCGGAGAGACCCAGTACTTC.

This clonotype was counted ten times or more. The CDR3 sequence: CASSFPGGPGSQYF. The CDR3 DNA reads TGTGCCAGCAGCTTTCCTGGGGGGCCGGGATCGCAGTATTTT. The genes are TRBV5-4 and TRBJ2-3, with D perhaps being TRBD1 or TRBD2 (6 bases each). Trimming took 2 bases from V and 10 from J, leaving 17 bases between them. The CDR3 spans 14 residues. The germline V gene encodes CDR1 SGHNT and CDR2 YYREEE (reference sequence).

This clonotype was observed a handful of times. The V and J genes are TRBV11-2 and TRBJ2-5; D is uncertain. With 1 base removed from V and 4 bases from J, the gap between germline ends came to 10 bases. Germline assignment: CDR1 SGHAT and CDR2 FQNNGV. This CDR3 is built from 14 residues. The CDR3: CASSLGQIGETQYF. CDR3 in DNA: TGTGCCAGCAGCTTAGGGCAGATTGGAGAGACCCAGTACTTC.

There are many counts of this clonotype. This CDR3 reads CASSDTGSSYNEQFF. For the CDR3, the DNA is TGCGCCAGCAGCGACACAGGGAGCTCCTACAATGAGCAGTTCTTC. The V and J genes are TRBV5-1 and TRBJ2-1; possible D gene TRBD1, 6 bases. CDR3 length equals 15 residues. Trimming cost V 4 bases and J 0 bases, with 11 bases left between them. CDR1 and CDR2 from the germline V gene are SGHRS and YFSETQ. The full variable domain, rest sourced from reference TRBV5-1 and TRBJ2-1, is KAGVTQTPRYLIKTRGQQVTLSCSPISGHRSVSWYQQTPGQGLQFLFEYFSETQRNKGNFPGRFSGRQFSNSRSEMNVSTLELGDSALYLCASSDTGSSYNEQFFGPGTRLTVL.

This clonotype has a handful of counts. V gene TRBV6-2 or TRBV6-3 combines with J gene TRBJ2-5; TRBD2 is a possible D gene (5 bases). The CDR3 totals 18 residues. Trimming took off 4 bases at V and 0 bases at J, with 21 bases between the two ends. The germline gives CDR1 MNHEY, CDR2 SVGEGT. The CDR3 DNA reads TGTGCCAGCAGTTTGACCACCTCTAGCCTGGGTCACCAAGAGACCCAGTACTTC. Protein sequence: CASSLTTSSLGHQETQYF.

This clonotype was recorded a few times. V and J are TRBV19 and TRBJ2-1; possibly TRBD2 for D (6 bases). This CDR3 is built from 14 residues. V gave up 3 bases and J gave up 4 bases, with 10 bases separating them. Per the germline V gene, CDR1 is LNHDA and CDR2 is SQIVND (reference sequence). The CDR3 loop reads CASSMRGKYNEQFF. CDR3 nucleotides: TGTGCCAGTAGTATGCGGGGCAAGTACAATGAGCAGTTCTTC.

The genes are TRBV5-1 and TRBJ1-1; D is ambiguous. The CDR3 is 13 amino acids. Germline values: CDR1 SGHRS, CDR2 YFSETQ. Between the trimmed V and J ends, which lost 2 bases and 4 bases, there was a span of 9 bases. The CDR3 spells CASSLQRSTEAFF. For the CDR3, the DNA is TGCGCCAGCAGCTTACAGAGGAGCACTGAAGCTTTCTTT.

The table lists this clonotype with a few counts. The rearrangement joins TRBV7-8 to TRBJ2-5, with TRBD1 as a possible D gene (5 bases). This CDR3 region has 14 residues. The V end lost 1 base, the J end lost 0 bases, and 6 bases lay between the germline ends. Germline assignment: CDR1 SGHVS and CDR2 FQNEAQ. CDR3 nucleotides: TGTGCCAGCAGCTTAGAACAGGACCAAGAGACCCAGTACTTC. It translates to CASSLEQDQETQYF.

In its sample, this clonotype was seen a few times. The chain combines TRBV4-3 with TRBJ1-2; 10 bases fit TRBD1. Germline V gives CDR1 LGHNA, CDR2 YSLEER. CDR3 length: 19 residues. V dropped 0 bases and J dropped 4; count of bases not matched to a gene: 14. The CDR3 reads CASSQDTGTGAVVGYGYTF. Written as DNA, the CDR3 is TGCGCCAGCAGCCAAGATACCGGGACAGGGGCAGTTGTCGGCTATGGCTACACCTTC.

This clonotype was seen only a few times. The rearrangement uses TRBV7-2 and TRBJ2-7, with D possibly matching TRBD1 (6 bases). V was trimmed by 4 bases and J by 3 bases, leaving 16 bases between them. The germline gives CDR1 SGHTA, CDR2 FQGNSA. The CDR3 extends over 15 amino acids. The CDR3 sequence: CASSSSRDTVYEQYF. CDR3 sequence (DNA): TGTGCCAGCAGCTCATCCCGGGACACCGTCTACGAGCAGTACTTC.